This TCR beta chain was sequenced during a study of T cell responses to AZD1222 COVID-19 vaccine. Study findings and constraints: White British people made up most donors, females outnumbered males, and clonal diversity was possibly underestimated. Among vaccine-associated CD4 TCRs, coverage spanned spike, with dominance at 160-218 and 743-854. Spike-specific TCR breadth and depth grew following two AZD1222 doses.

The data were produced by immunoSEQ multiplex PCR, yet TCRdb's version contains in-frame clones alone and is incomplete. The table includes about 150,000 clones, around 88% detected once. In regard to this clone: Its matching antigen is unknown.

V lost 1 base and J 0 bases, leaving 10 bases between the germline ends. This CDR3 has 15 residues. Looked up from germline, CDR1 is KGHSH and CDR2 is LQKENI. The receptor was derived from an adult in good health. The sample was peripheral blood, taken on day 0 of AZD1222 vaccination. This chain links TRBV18 with TRBJ2-7; D is possibly TRBD1 (5 bases). The CDR3 loop reads CASSPQGLSSYEQYF. CDR3 nucleotides: TGTGCCAGCTCACCACAGGGGCTAAGCTCCTACGAGCAGTACTTC.